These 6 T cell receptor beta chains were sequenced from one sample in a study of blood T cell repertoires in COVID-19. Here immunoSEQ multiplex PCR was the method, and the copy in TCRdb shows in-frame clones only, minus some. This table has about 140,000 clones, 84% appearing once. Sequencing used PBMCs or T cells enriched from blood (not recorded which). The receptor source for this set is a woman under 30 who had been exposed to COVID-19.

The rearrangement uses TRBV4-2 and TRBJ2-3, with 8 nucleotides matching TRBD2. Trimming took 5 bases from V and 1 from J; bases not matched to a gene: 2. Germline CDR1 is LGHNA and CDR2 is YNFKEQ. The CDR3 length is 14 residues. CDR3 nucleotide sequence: TGTGCCAGCAGCGGACTAGCTCGCACAGATACGCAGTATTTT. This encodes CASSGLARTDTQYF.

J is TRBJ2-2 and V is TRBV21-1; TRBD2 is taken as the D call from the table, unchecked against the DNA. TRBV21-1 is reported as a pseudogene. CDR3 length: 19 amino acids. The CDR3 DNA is TGTGCCAGCAGCAAGTCCCTTGCGCAGAACGGGTCAAACACCGGGGAGCTGTTTTTT. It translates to CASSKSLAQNGSNTGELFF.

The CDR3 nucleotides are TGCGCCAGCAGCCGGGCGCCGACTAGCGGGAGGGCCAATGAGCAGTTCTTC. Protein product: CASSRAPTSGRANEQFF. V gene TRBV4-3 combines with J gene TRBJ2-1; 14 bases line up with TRBD2. The CDR3 totals 17 residues. The junction had 8 bases not matched to a gene; V was cut back by 4 bases and J by 6 bases. Germline assignment: CDR1 LGHNA and CDR2 YSLEER.

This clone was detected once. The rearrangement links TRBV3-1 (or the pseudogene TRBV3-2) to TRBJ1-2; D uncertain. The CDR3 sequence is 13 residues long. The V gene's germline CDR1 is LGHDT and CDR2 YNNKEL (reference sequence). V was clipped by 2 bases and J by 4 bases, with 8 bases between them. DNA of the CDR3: TGTGCCAGCAGCCAATCGGAGGCCTATGGCTACACCTTC. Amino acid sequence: CASSQSEAYGYTF.

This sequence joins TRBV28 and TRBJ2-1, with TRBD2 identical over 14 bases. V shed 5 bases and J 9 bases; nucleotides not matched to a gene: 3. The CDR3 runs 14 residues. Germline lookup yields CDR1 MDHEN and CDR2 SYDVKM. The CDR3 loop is CASSRLAGGREQFF. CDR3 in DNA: TGTGCCAGCAGTAGACTAGCGGGAGGGCGTGAGCAGTTCTTC.

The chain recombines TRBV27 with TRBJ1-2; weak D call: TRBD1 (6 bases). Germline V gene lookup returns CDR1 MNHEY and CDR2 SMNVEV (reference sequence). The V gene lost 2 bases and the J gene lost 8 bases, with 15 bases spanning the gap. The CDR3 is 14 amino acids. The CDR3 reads CASSLDGGARGYTF. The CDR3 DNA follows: TGTGCCAGCAGTTTAGATGGGGGGGCTCGGGGCTACACCTTC.